The 29 T cell receptor beta chains in this list originate from one sample, sequenced in a study of beta chain features in type 1 diabetes. Reverse transcription of all isolated RNA meant that expressed TCRB transcripts were sequenced. Sequencing used immunoSEQ multiplex PCR; TCRdb keeps in-frame clones, though not all of them. Altogether hundreds of thousands of clones are present, 10% to 15% being singletons, with the ten largest covering roughly 0.017%. Sequenced sample: naive CD4+ T cells from blood. The receptors were gathered from a man between 18 and 29 years old in good health.

The V gene is TRBV19, the J gene TRBJ2-3; possible D gene TRBD2, 6 bases. V was pared by 3 bases and J by 4 bases, with 17 bases between. Germline V gene sequence: CDR1 LNHDA, CDR2 SQIVND (reference sequence). CDR3 length equals 16 residues. The CDR3 spells CASSIRREFRADTQYF. As DNA, the CDR3 is TGTGCCAGTAGTATCAGACGGGAGTTTCGGGCAGATACGCAGTATTTT.

The sample holds a few counts of this clone. The V call is TRBV5-6, the J call TRBJ2-5; no reliable D call. This CDR3 has 14 amino acids. The ends were cut back, 0 bases at V and 3 bases at J, with 9 bases in the middle. CDR1 SGHDT and CDR2 YYEEEE come from the germline V gene. The CDR3 DNA sequence: TGTGCCAGCAGCTTGGTAGGCCGGGAAGAGACCCAGTACTTC. Residues: CASSLVGREETQYF.

The gene calls are TRBV27 and TRBJ2-7; a possible D gene is TRBD2 (6 bases). The germline V gene encodes CDR1 MNHEY and CDR2 SMNVEV (reference sequence). Trimming took off 8 bases at V and 2 bases at J, with 10 bases between the two ends. CDR3 size: 12 residues. The CDR3 sequence: CASGGVPYEQYF. The CDR3 DNA follows: TGTGCCAGCGGCGGGGTTCCCTACGAGCAGTACTTC.

This chain links TRBV4-3 with TRBJ1-1; D remains ambiguous. The CDR3 sequence is 15 residues long. CDR1 LGHNA and CDR2 YSLEER come from the germline V gene. V gave up 3 bases and J gave up 0 bases, with 11 bases separating them. The CDR3 region has the DNA TGCGCCAGCAGCCACCGAGGAGATATGAACACTGAAGCTTTCTTT. This encodes CASSHRGDMNTEAFF.

The chain carries TRBV27 and TRBJ2-5, with 8 bases aligning to TRBD2. Germline-derived CDR1 and CDR2 are MNHEY and SMNVEV (reference sequence). Trimming at V came to 5 bases and at J to 1 base, leaving 6 bases not matched to a gene. The CDR3 totals 15 residues. The CDR3 sequence: CASSLRGGSQETQYF. The CDR3, as DNA: TGTGCCAGCAGTCTCCGGGGGGGCAGCCAAGAGACCCAGTACTTC.

V usage is TRBV11-2 and J usage is TRBJ2-3; maybe TRBD1 (5 bases). Germline CDR1 and CDR2: SGHAT and FQNNGV. Trimming took off 4 bases at V and 1 base at J, with 12 bases between the two ends. The CDR3 covers 15 residues. The CDR3: CASSSLVGRTDTQYF. The CDR3 DNA is TGTGCCAGCAGCTCGCTTGTGGGGCGCACAGATACGCAGTATTTT.

This chain joins TRBV30 and TRBJ2-2; a possible D gene is TRBD1 (5 bases). Germline V gene data show CDR1 as GTSNPN and CDR2 as SVGIG (reference sequence). CDR3 size: 12 residues. The V end was cut by 5 bases, the J end by 6 bases, with 10 bases between. Written as DNA, the CDR3 is TGTGCCTGGCACAGGCCCCCCGGGGAGCTGTTTTTT. Its protein is CAWHRPPGELFF. Complete variable domain (other parts from reference TRBV30 and TRBJ2-2): SQTIHQWPATLVQPVGSPLSLECTVEGTSNPNLYWYRQAAGRGLQLLFYSVGIGQISSEVPQNLSASRPQDRQFILSSKKLLLSDSGFYLCAWHRPPGELFFGEGSRLTVL.

The V and J genes are TRBV5-1 and TRBJ2-1; maybe TRBD2 (7 bases). The CDR3 is made up of 16 amino acids. V lost 4 bases, J lost 4 bases, and 18 bases lay in between. The germline CDR1 and CDR2 sequences are SGHRS and YFSETQ. Written as DNA, the CDR3 is TGCGCCAGCAGCCTGGGGGGGGGCCAGTCTTACAATGAGCAGTTCTTC. Protein: CASSLGGGQSYNEQFF.

This rearrangement joins TRBV2 to TRBJ2-4; D uncertain. Per germline, CDR1 SNHLY and CDR2 FYNNEI. V was shortened by 6 bases and J by 1 base, with 19 bases between the two germline ends. This CDR3 has 17 residues. In DNA form, the CDR3 reads TGTGCCAGCAGACGCACGTACCTAGTACGGGCCAAAAACATTCAGTACTTC. Protein product: CASRRTYLVRAKNIQYF.

This clone was found a few times. This sequence joins TRBV11-2 and TRBJ2-7; D possibly corresponds to TRBD2 (6 bases). V shed 5 bases and J shed 3 bases, with 8 bases lying between them. This CDR3 region has 12 residues. Germline V gives CDR1 SGHAT, CDR2 FQNNGV. CDR3 region: CASSEGGYEQYF. As DNA, the CDR3 is TGTGCCAGCAGCGAGGGAGGCTACGAGCAGTACTTC.

The CDR3 DNA reads TGTGCCAGCAGTTTAAACAGGGGGCCTAGCACTGAAGCTTTCTTT. Translating it yields CASSLNRGPSTEAFF. The genes are TRBV27 and TRBJ1-1; 9 nucleotides agree with TRBD1. V shed 2 bases and J 4 bases; nucleotides not matched to a gene: 5. This CDR3 is 15 amino acids long. Germline CDR1 reads MNHEY; CDR2 reads SMNVEV (reference sequence).

The V gene is TRBV5-6, the J gene TRBJ1-6; 8 nucleotides line up with TRBD1. The V gene end was trimmed by 4 bases and the J gene end by 9 bases; junction bases not matched to a gene: 9. There are 15 residues in the CDR3. Germline CDR1 is SGHDT and CDR2 is YYEEEE. The CDR3 DNA sequence: TGTGCCAGCAGCGGAGACAGGGGCTCCCGTTCACCCCTCCACTTT. As protein: CASSGDRGSRSPLHF.

This clone has only one observation. V gene TRBV2 combines with J gene TRBJ1-2, with 8 bases that match TRBD1. Germline V gene sequence: CDR1 SNHLY, CDR2 FYNNEI. Losses at the gene ends were 5 bases for V and 3 bases for J; bases not matched to a gene: 11. The CDR3 has 16 residues. The CDR3 region has the DNA TGTGCCAGCAGTCCCGGGACAGGAGCCCCATACTATGGCTACACCTTC. Its protein is CASSPGTGAPYYGYTF.

This clone was seen a few times. The rearrangement joins TRBV9 to TRBJ2-3; possible D gene TRBD2, 5 bases. The length of the CDR3 is 14 residues. V shed 3 bases and J shed 4 bases, with 12 bases lying between them. Germline CDR1 is SGDLS and CDR2 is YYNGEE. The CDR3 sequence: CASSALLAADTQYF. The CDR3 coding sequence is TGTGCCAGCAGCGCCCTGCTAGCAGCAGATACGCAGTATTTT.

The chain joins TRBV6-5 to TRBJ1-4; the D is unclear. Trimming removed 4 bases from V and 8 bases from J, with 8 bases in between. The CDR3 totals 12 residues. The germline CDR1 and CDR2 sequences are MNHEY and SVGAGI. The CDR3 protein is CASSLRGEKLFF. CDR3 nucleotide sequence: TGTGCCAGCAGTTTGAGAGGCGAAAAACTGTTTTTT.

The chain joins TRBV7-3 to TRBJ2-1; maybe TRBD2 (5 bases). Germline V gene lookup returns CDR1 SGHTA and CDR2 FQGTGA. The V gene lost 5 bases and the J gene lost 10 bases, with 21 bases spanning the gap. This CDR3 comprises 15 residues. The CDR3 loop reads CASSPPGFKLAEQFF. The DNA of the CDR3 is TGTGCCAGCAGCCCCCCGGGATTTAAGCTAGCCGAGCAGTTCTTC.

V and J are TRBV6-5 and TRBJ1-3, with D possibly TRBD1 on 6 matching bases. V was cut by 2 bases and J by 0 bases, with 11 bases left in between. Germline V gene lookup returns CDR1 MNHEY and CDR2 SVGAGI. CDR3 size: 16 residues. Here the CDR3 DNA reads TGTGCCAGCAGTTACCGTAGGACAGCCTCTGGAAACACCATATATTTT. It translates to CASSYRRTASGNTIYF.

This chain connects TRBV5-1 to TRBJ2-3; the D gene is possibly TRBD2 (6 bases). The germline V and J ends were trimmed by 2 bases and 2 bases, with 12 bases remaining between them. The V gene's germline CDR1 is SGHRS and CDR2 YFSETQ. There are 15 residues in the CDR3. The chain's CDR3 is CASSFISGITDTQYF. In DNA, the CDR3 is TGCGCCAGCAGCTTTATTAGCGGAATCACAGATACGCAGTATTTT.

The chain uses TRBV15 and TRBJ2-7, with TRBD1 identical over 7 bases. The CDR3 contains 14 residues. The junction had 6 bases not matched to a gene; V was cut back by 4 bases and J by 3 bases. The germline CDR1 and CDR2 sequences are LNHNV and YYDKDF (reference sequence). The CDR3: CATSTRQGVYEQYF. The DNA of the CDR3 is TGTGCCACCAGCACCCGACAGGGTGTCTACGAGCAGTACTTC.

This clone was counted only a few times. V usage is TRBV5-6 and J usage is TRBJ2-1, with 14 bases identical to TRBD2. The CDR3 runs to 18 residues. The V gene end was trimmed by 2 bases and the J gene end by 3 bases; junction bases not matched to a gene: 7. The germline V gene has CDR1 SGHDT and CDR2 YYEEEE. The CDR3 loop is CASSFWTSGGTIYNEQFF. In DNA form, the CDR3 reads TGTGCCAGCAGCTTTTGGACTAGCGGGGGGACTATCTACAATGAGCAGTTCTTC.

The chain has TRBV9 and TRBJ2-7, with 8 positions matching TRBD1. Unmatched junction bases numbered 5, after V lost 1 base and J lost 5 bases. CDR1 is SGDLS and CDR2 is YYNGEE in the germline V gene. This CDR3 has 14 amino acids. The CDR3 protein is CASSVSGQGNEQYF. In nucleotides, the CDR3 is TGTGCCAGCAGCGTAAGTGGACAGGGCAACGAGCAGTACTTC.

There are a few counts of this clone. The genes are TRBV9 and TRBJ2-3; 7 bases match TRBD1. The CDR3 consists of 14 residues. The J segment lost 4 bases and the V segment lost 4 bases, leaving 6 bases of the junction unmatched. Germline lookup yields CDR1 SGDLS and CDR2 YYNGEE. The CDR3 loop reads CASSNRGRADTQYF. Written as DNA, the CDR3 is TGTGCCAGCAGCAACAGGGGTCGCGCAGATACGCAGTATTTT.

The genes are TRBV18 and TRBJ1-5, with 7 bases that match TRBD1. The ends lost 4 bases at V and 3 bases at J; junction bases unmatched: 3. The germline V gene has CDR1 KGHSH and CDR2 LQKENI. CDR3 size: 14 residues. The CDR3 is CASSLGQYNQPQHF. The CDR3 DNA is TGTGCCAGCTCACTGGGACAGTACAATCAGCCCCAGCATTTT.

This clone was counted only a few times. The rearrangement uses TRBV4-2 and TRBJ2-2, with 8 nucleotides matching TRBD2. CDR3 length: 16 residues. J was trimmed by 6 bases and V by 1 base; bases with no gene match: 7. Germline loops: CDR1 LGHNA, CDR2 YNFKEQ. The CDR3 loop reads CASSQGAGAVAGELFF. As DNA, the CDR3 is TGTGCCAGCAGCCAAGGAGCGGGGGCGGTGGCCGGGGAGCTGTTTTTT.

This rearrangement joins TRBV5-1 to TRBJ2-5, with D possibly TRBD2 on 5 matching bases. The J call may be incorrect, as the DNA end agrees better with TRBJ2-7. The CDR3 has 14 amino acids. The germline gives CDR1 SGHRS, CDR2 YFSETQ. CDR3 coding DNA: TGCGCCAGCAGCTTGACGGGTTCGGCGGGCGAGCAGTACTTC. Translating it yields CASSLTGSAGEQYF.

The genes are TRBV30 and TRBJ1-2; no firm D call. The length of the CDR3 is 10 residues. Germline V CDR1 and CDR2: GTSNPN, SVGIG (reference sequence). Trimming removed 3 bases from V and 5 bases from J, with 4 bases in between. CDR3 residues: CAWRSYGYTF. CDR3 in DNA: TGTGCCTGGAGGAGTTATGGCTACACCTTC.

The CDR3 reads CASSSGQRRQPQHF. CDR3 coding DNA: TGTGCCAGCAGTTCGGGACAGAGACGACAGCCCCAGCATTTT. V is TRBV28 and J is TRBJ1-5; 7 nucleotides align to TRBD1. The V gene end was trimmed by 4 bases and the J gene end by 7 bases; junction bases not matched to a gene: 7. The germline CDR1 and CDR2 sequences are MDHEN and SYDVKM. CDR3 length: 14 amino acids.

The chain carries TRBV30 and TRBJ1-4; D not certain. CDR3 length: 16 amino acids. Germline V gene data show CDR1 as GTSNPN and CDR2 as SVGIG (reference sequence). With 2 bases removed from V and 8 bases from J, the gap between germline ends came to 21 bases. CDR3 residues: CAWSPRVGGVGEKLFF. The CDR3 DNA follows: TGTGCCTGGAGTCCGCGCGTCGGAGGAGTGGGCGAAAAACTGTTTTTT.

V gene TRBV7-3 combines with J gene TRBJ2-3, with D perhaps TRBD2 (5 bases). Germline V gene data show CDR1 as SGHTA and CDR2 as FQGTGA. Trimming stripped 5 bases from V and 0 bases from J, with 9 bases between. This CDR3 region has 14 residues. CDR3 residues: CASSQSGSTDTQYF. The CDR3 DNA is TGTGCCAGCAGCCAAAGCGGAAGCACAGATACGCAGTATTTT.